This T cell receptor beta chain was sequenced in a study of T-cell reconstitution after alpha-beta-depleted transplantation in children. The CDR3 spans 15 residues. Germline lookup yields CDR1 SGHRS and CDR2 YFSETQ. Trimming pared 0 bases from V and 4 bases from J, leaving 14 bases between. Researchers prepared the TCRbeta library using unique molecular identifiers, the study reports. TCRdb processed the PCR reads anew with MiXCR; each CDR3 protein has one entry. The repertoire holds 600,000 or so distinct CDR3 sequences, with 23% as singletons. V gene TRBV5-1 combines with J gene TRBJ2-7; a weak D match, TRBD2 (7 bases). The sequence came from a boy under two years old who had a stem cell transplant for acute myeloid leukemia, so the T cells may come from the graft donor. The material was PBMCs, mostly from graft donor cells, obtained 360 days after TCRalphabeta/CD19-depleted stem cell transplant. CDR3 in DNA: TGCGCCAGCAGCTTGGGGGCAGGGGAGGGATACGAGCAGTACGTC. Translating gives CASSLGAGEGYEQYV.